These 15 T cell receptor beta chains came from one sample sequenced in a study of T cell changes during pregnancy in multiple sclerosis. Assay: immunoSEQ multiplex PCR; the TCRdb copy retains only in-frame clones and omits some. The table has over 25,000 clones, around 89% seen once. The sequenced sample was CD8+ T cells from peripheral blood mononuclear cells, obtained in the second trimester of pregnancy. All receptors come from a female donor with multiple sclerosis, enrolled in a pregnancy study.

This clone was observed a single time. The V gene is TRBV6-6, the J gene TRBJ2-6, with a weak D call TRBD1 (5 bases). The CDR3 extends over 15 amino acids. The germline V gene has CDR1 MNHNY and CDR2 SVGAGI (reference sequence). V lost 5 bases, J lost 1 base, and 9 bases lay in between. In DNA, the CDR3 is TGTGCCAGCAGTCCTACAGGTTCTGGGGCCAACGTCCTGACTTTC. Translation: CASSPTGSGANVLTF.

This sequence joins TRBV6-6 and TRBJ2-7; D uncertain. The CDR3 is 14 amino acids. Per the germline V gene, CDR1 is MNHNY and CDR2 is SVGAGI (reference sequence). V was trimmed by 3 bases and J by 0 bases, leaving 9 bases between them. CDR3 protein: CASSYSESSYEQYF. CDR3 sequence (DNA): TGTGCCAGCAGTTATTCGGAGAGCTCCTACGAGCAGTACTTC.

This clone is a singleton in its sample. The gene calls are TRBV10-3 and TRBJ2-2; 7 bases line up with TRBD2. The CDR3 length is 16 residues. V shed 4 bases, J shed 3 bases, and the junction held 8 bases outside the gene matches. The germline gives CDR1 ENHRY, CDR2 SYGVKD. CDR3 DNA sequence: TGTGCCATCAGTGGGGCGACTAGCAGCTACACCGGGGAGCTGTTTTTT. Its protein product is CAISGATSSYTGELFF.

The chain joins TRBV2 to TRBJ2-1; TRBD2 agrees at 11 bases. J was trimmed by 6 bases and V by 6 bases; bases with no gene match: 4. Looked up from germline, CDR1 is SNHLY and CDR2 is FYNNEI. CDR3 length equals 14 residues. The CDR3 nucleotides are TGTGCCAGCAGCGTAGCGGGAGGGTTCAATGAGCAGTTCTTC. It yields the protein CASSVAGGFNEQFF.

The rearrangement joins TRBV4-1 to TRBJ1-2, with 10 bases lining up with TRBD1. The CDR3 has 15 residues. Trimming took 4 bases from V and 4 from J; bases not matched to a gene: 6. Per the germline V gene, CDR1 is MGHRA and CDR2 is YSYEKL. CDR3 residues: CASSPRQGAFYGYTF. DNA of the CDR3: TGCGCCAGCAGCCCCCGACAGGGGGCTTTCTATGGCTACACCTTC.

The V gene is TRBV5-7, the J gene TRBJ1-4, with D uncertain. TRBV5-7 is treated as an ORF (open reading frame) with a function not yet certain. V lost 4 bases, J lost 7 bases, and 14 bases lay in between. This CDR3 comprises 14 residues. CDR3 coding DNA: TGTGCCAGCAGCCCCCCAGGTCTCCGTGAAAAACTGTTTTTT. This gives the protein CASSPPGLREKLFF.

V usage is TRBV4-3 and J usage is TRBJ2-5, with a tentative D call TRBD1 (5 bases). Between the trimmed V and J ends, which lost 1 base and 9 bases, there was a span of 12 bases. This CDR3 has 13 residues. Germline V gene sequence: CDR1 LGHNA, CDR2 YSLEER. The CDR3 coding sequence is TGCGCCAGCAGCCAAGGCCTTCAGGGCCCCCAGTACTTC. Translating gives CASSQGLQGPQYF.

This chain links TRBV30 with TRBJ2-1; TRBD2 is a possible D gene (5 bases). V lost 3 bases to trimming and J lost 9 bases, with 21 bases between them. This CDR3 comprises 15 residues. In germline, CDR1 is GTSNPN, CDR2 SVGIG (reference sequence). CDR3 in amino acids: CAWRGVFGESGEQFF. In DNA form, the CDR3 reads TGTGCCTGGAGAGGTGTTTTCGGGGAGTCTGGTGAGCAGTTCTTC. Supplemented by reference TRBV30 and TRBJ2-1, the full variable domain reads SQTIHQWPATLVQPVGSPLSLECTVEGTSNPNLYWYRQAAGRGLQLLFYSVGIGQISSEVPQNLSASRPQDRQFILSSKKLLLSDSGFYLCAWRGVFGESGEQFFGPGTRLTVL.

This chain connects TRBV6-4 to TRBJ2-1; TRBD2 matches 10 bases. This CDR3 has 15 residues. The germline V gene encodes CDR1 MRHNA and CDR2 SNTAGT. J lost 3 bases, V lost 2 bases, and 1 base had no gene match. This chain's CDR3 is CASSDLAGDYNEQFF. CDR3 nucleotide sequence: TGTGCCAGCAGTGACCTAGCGGGAGACTACAATGAGCAGTTCTTC.

In its sample, this clone was seen once. V gene TRBV27 combines with J gene TRBJ2-5, with 7 bases matching TRBD2. The CDR3 extends over 13 amino acids. Looked up from germline, CDR1 is MNHEY and CDR2 is SMNVEV (reference sequence). Trimming at V came to 8 bases and at J to 5 bases, leaving 8 bases not matched to a gene. The CDR3 region has the DNA TGTGCCAGCGGGCGTGGGGGAGGGGAGACCCAGTACTTC. This gives the protein CASGRGGGETQYF.

The CDR3 coding sequence is TGTGCCAGTAGTATTGGAGCGGGCCTCTACGAGCAGTACTTC. The encoded protein is CASSIGAGLYEQYF. The chain uses TRBV19 and TRBJ2-7; tentative D call: TRBD2 (6 bases). This CDR3 spans 14 amino acids. With 3 bases removed from V and 3 bases from J, the gap between germline ends came to 12 bases. Germline V CDR1 and CDR2: LNHDA, SQIVND (reference sequence).

The chain uses TRBV7-9 and TRBJ2-7, with D unresolved. The V and J ends lost 5 bases and 0 bases respectively, with 11 bases between them. The CDR3 is 14 residues long. Germline CDR1 SEHNR, CDR2 FQNEAQ (reference sequence). CDR3 nucleotides: TGTGCCAGCAGCCACCCAGTGTTCTCCTACGAGCAGTACTTC. This sequence encodes CASSHPVFSYEQYF.

CDR3 bases: TGTGCCAGTAGTATCCGGGACAACAATCAGCCCCAGCATTTT. It is translated as CASSIRDNNQPQHF. The rearrangement uses TRBV19 and TRBJ1-5; D perhaps matches TRBD1 (6 bases). Per the germline V gene, CDR1 is LNHDA and CDR2 is SQIVND (reference sequence). Between the trimmed V and J ends, which lost 3 bases and 3 bases, there was a span of 9 bases. CDR3 size: 14 residues.

The chain employs TRBV6-6 and TRBJ1-2, with D uncertain. V was trimmed by 7 bases and J by 6 bases, leaving 18 bases between them. The germline V gene encodes CDR1 MNHNY and CDR2 SVGAGI (reference sequence). The CDR3 contains 14 residues. CDR3 sequence reads: CASNPATEPDGYTF. CDR3 bases: TGTGCCAGCAATCCTGCCACAGAGCCTGATGGCTACACCTTC.

The V gene is TRBV11-3, the J gene TRBJ1-1, with D tentatively TRBD1 (6 bases). Germline assignment: CDR1 SGHNT and CDR2 YENEEA. The germline V and J ends were trimmed by 4 bases and 1 base, with 19 bases remaining between them. The CDR3 is 17 amino acids. In DNA form, the CDR3 reads TGTGCCAGCAGCTATACCACCCCTGACAGGTGGAACACTGAAGCTTTCTTT. This codes for CASSYTTPDRWNTEAFF.